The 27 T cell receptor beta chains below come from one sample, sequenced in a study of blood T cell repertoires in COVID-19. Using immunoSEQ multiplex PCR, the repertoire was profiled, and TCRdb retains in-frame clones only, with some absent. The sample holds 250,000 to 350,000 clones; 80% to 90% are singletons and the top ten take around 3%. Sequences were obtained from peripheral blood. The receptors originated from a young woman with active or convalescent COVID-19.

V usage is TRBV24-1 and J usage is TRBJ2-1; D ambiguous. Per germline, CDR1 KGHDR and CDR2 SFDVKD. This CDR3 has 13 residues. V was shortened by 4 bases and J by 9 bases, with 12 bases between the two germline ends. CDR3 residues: CATSDPGLGEQFF. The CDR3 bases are TGTGCCACCAGTGACCCCGGGTTGGGTGAGCAGTTCTTC.

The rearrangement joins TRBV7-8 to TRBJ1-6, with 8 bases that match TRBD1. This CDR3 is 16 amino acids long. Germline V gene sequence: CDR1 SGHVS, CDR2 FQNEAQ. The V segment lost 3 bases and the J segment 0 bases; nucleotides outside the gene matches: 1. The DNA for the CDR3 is TGTGCCAGCAGCTTTGGACAGGGCTCCTATAATTCACCCCTCCACTTT. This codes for CASSFGQGSYNSPLHF.

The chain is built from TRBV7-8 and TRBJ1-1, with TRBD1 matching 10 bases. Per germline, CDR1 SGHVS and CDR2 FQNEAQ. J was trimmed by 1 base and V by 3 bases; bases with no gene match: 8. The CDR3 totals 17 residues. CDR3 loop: CASSFIRQGAGNTEAFF. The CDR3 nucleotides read TGTGCCAGCAGCTTCATCCGACAGGGGGCCGGGAACACTGAAGCTTTCTTT. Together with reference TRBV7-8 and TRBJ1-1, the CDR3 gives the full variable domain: GAGVSQSPRYKVAKRGQDVALRCDPISGHVSLFWYQQALGQGPEFLTYFQNEAQLDKSGLPSDRFFAERPEGSVSTLKIQRTQQEDSAVYLCASSFIRQGAGNTEAFFGQGTRLTVV.

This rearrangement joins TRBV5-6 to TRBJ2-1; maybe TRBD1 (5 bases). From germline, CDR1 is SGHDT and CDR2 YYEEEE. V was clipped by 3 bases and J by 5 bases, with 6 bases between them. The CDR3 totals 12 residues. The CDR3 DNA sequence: TGTGCCAGCAGCTGGGGCAACAATGAGCAGTTCTTC. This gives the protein CASSWGNNEQFF. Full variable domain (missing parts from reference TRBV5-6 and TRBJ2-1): DAGVTQSPTHLIKTRGQQVTLRCSPKSGHDTVSWYQQALGQGPQFIFQYYEEEERQRGNFPDRFSGHQFPNYSSELNVNALLLGDSALYLCASSWGNNEQFFGPGTRLTVL.

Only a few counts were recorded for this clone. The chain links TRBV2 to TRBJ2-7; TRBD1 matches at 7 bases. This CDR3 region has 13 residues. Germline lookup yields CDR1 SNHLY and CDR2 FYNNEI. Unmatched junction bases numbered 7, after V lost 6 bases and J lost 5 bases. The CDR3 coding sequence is TGTGCCAGCAGCTCTCTGACAGGGAACGAGCAGTACTTC. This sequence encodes CASSSLTGNEQYF.

DNA of the CDR3: TGTGCCAGTAGTACTCCGACTAGCGGGGGCCGGAGCTCCTACAATGAGCAGTTCTTC. Its protein is CASSTPTSGGRSSYNEQFF. The chain couples TRBV19 to TRBJ2-1, with 12 bases matching TRBD2. V was clipped by 4 bases and J by 0 bases; unmatched bases: 10. The germline CDR1 and CDR2 sequences are LNHDA and SQIVND (reference sequence). CDR3 length equals 19 residues. The whole variable domain, filled in from reference TRBV19 and TRBJ2-1, reads DGGITQSPKYLFRKEGQNVTLSCEQNLNHDAMYWYRQDPGQGLRLIYYSQIVNDFQKGDIAEGYSVSREKKESFPLTVTSAQKNPTAFYLCASSTPTSGGRSSYNEQFFGPGTRLTVL.

The CDR3 here is CAWRREGAYSYNSPLHF. In DNA, the CDR3 is TGTGCCTGGAGACGCGAGGGGGCTTACTCCTATAATTCACCCCTCCACTTT. This rearrangement joins TRBV30 to TRBJ1-6, with 7 bases aligning to TRBD1. Germline V lookup: CDR1 GTSNPN, CDR2 SVGIG (reference sequence). The CDR3 runs to 17 residues. V gave up 3 bases and J gave up 0 bases; unmatched junction bases: 8.

CDR3 sequence: CAWSSGFTQYF. CDR3 DNA: TGTGCCTGGAGTTCAGGGTTTACGCAGTATTTT. The V and J genes are TRBV30 and TRBJ2-3, with D perhaps TRBD1 (5 bases). The CDR3 is made up of 11 amino acids. Deletions cut 2 bases from V and 8 bases from J, with 8 bases between. Per the germline V gene, CDR1 is GTSNPN and CDR2 is SVGIG (reference sequence).

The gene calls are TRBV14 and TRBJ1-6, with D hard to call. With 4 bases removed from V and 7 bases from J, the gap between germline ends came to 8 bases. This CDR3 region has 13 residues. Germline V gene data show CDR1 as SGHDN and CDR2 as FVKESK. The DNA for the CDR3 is TGTGCCAGCAGCCCGCAGAGGAATTCACCCCTCCACTTT. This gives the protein CASSPQRNSPLHF.

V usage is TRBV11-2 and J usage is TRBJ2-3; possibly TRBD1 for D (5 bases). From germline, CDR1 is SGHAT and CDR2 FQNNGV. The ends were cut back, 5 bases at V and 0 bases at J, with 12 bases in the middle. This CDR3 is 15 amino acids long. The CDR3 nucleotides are TGTGCCAGCAGCCTGGGGCTTTCTAGCACAGATACGCAGTATTTT. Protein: CASSLGLSSTDTQYF. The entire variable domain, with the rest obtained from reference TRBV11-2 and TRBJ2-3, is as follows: EAGVAQSPRYKIIEKRQSVAFWCNPISGHATLYWYQQILGQGPKLLIQFQNNGVVDDSQLPKDRFSAERLKGVDSTLKIQPAKLEDSAVYLCASSLGLSSTDTQYFGPGTRLTVL.

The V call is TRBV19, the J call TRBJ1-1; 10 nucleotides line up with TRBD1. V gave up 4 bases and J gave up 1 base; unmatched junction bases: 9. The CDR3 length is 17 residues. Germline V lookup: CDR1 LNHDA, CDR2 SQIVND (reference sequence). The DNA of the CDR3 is TGTGCCAGTAGTACACCGGGACAGGGGATCAGGAACACTGAAGCTTTCTTT. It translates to CASSTPGQGIRNTEAFF.

Here the CDR3 reads CASSSGQGNTDTQYF. The CDR3 coding sequence is TGTGCCAGCAGCTCCGGACAGGGAAACACAGATACGCAGTATTTT. The rearrangement uses TRBV11-1 and TRBJ2-3; 8 nucleotides align to TRBD1. The CDR3 totals 15 residues. Germline values: CDR1 SGHAT, CDR2 FQDESV (reference sequence). The junction had 5 bases not matched to a gene; V was cut back by 4 bases and J by 2 bases.

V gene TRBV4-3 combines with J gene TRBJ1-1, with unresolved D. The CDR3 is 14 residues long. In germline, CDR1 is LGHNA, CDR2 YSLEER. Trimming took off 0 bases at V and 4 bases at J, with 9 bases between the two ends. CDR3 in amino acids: CASSQDPVSTEAFF. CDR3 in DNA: TGCGCCAGCAGCCAAGATCCGGTGAGCACTGAAGCTTTCTTT.

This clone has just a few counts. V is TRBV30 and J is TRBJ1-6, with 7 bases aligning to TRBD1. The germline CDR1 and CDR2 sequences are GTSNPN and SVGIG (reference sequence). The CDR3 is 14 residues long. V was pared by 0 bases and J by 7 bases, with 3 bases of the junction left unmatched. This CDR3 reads CAWSVSRGNSPLHF. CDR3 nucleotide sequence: TGTGCCTGGAGTGTTTCCAGGGGGAATTCACCCCTCCACTTT.

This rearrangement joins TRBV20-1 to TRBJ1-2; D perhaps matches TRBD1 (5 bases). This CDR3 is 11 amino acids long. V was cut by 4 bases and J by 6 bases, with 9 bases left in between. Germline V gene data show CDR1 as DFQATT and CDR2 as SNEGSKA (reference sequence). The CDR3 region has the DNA TGCAGTGCTACCCCCAGGGATGGCTACACCTTC. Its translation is CSATPRDGYTF.

CDR3 nucleotide sequence: TGTGCCAGCAGCTTGGTACGGTCCCGGGATACCGGGGAGCTGTTTTTT. This translates into CASSLVRSRDTGELFF. The chain recombines TRBV5-6 with TRBJ2-2; possible D gene TRBD2, 5 bases. CDR3 length: 16 residues. Trimming removed 0 bases at V and 5 bases at J, with 14 bases between. Germline values: CDR1 SGHDT, CDR2 YYEEEE.

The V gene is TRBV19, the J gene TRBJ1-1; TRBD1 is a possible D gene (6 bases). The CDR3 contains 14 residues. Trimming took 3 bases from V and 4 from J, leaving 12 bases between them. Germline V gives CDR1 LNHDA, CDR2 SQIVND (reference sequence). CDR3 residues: CASSISTGSTEAFF. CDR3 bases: TGTGCCAGTAGTATCTCGACAGGTTCCACTGAAGCTTTCTTT.

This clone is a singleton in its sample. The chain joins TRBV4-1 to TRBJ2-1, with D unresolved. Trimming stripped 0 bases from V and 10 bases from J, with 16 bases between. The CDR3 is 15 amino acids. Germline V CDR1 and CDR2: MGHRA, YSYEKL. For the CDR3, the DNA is TGCGCCAGCAGCCAAGAGGCGACTGTCTGGAGAGAGCAGTTCTTC. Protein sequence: CASSQEATVWREQFF.

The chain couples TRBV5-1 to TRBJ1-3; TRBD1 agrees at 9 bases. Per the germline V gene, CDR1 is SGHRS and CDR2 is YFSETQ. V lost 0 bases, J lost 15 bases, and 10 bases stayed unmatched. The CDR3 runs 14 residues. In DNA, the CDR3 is TGCGCCAGCAGCTTGGAGGGACAGGGTACTGCAAAATATTTT. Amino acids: CASSLEGQGTAKYF.

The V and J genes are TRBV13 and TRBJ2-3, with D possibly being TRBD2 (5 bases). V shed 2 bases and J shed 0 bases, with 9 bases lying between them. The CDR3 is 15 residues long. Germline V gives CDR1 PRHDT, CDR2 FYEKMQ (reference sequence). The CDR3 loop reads CASSLQRTSTDTQYF. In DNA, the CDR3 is TGTGCCAGCAGCTTACAGCGGACTAGCACAGATACGCAGTATTTT.

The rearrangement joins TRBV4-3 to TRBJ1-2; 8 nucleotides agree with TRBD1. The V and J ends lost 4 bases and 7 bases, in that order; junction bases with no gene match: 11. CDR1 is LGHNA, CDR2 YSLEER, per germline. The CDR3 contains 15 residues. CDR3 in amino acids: CASSPRQGNLGGYTF. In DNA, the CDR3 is TGCGCCAGCAGCCCCAGACAGGGGAATTTGGGTGGCTACACCTTC.

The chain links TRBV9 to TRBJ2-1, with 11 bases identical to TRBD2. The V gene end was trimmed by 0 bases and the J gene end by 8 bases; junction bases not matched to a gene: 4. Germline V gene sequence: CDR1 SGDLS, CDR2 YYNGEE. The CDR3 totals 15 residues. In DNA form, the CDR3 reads TGTGCCAGCAGCGTAGGTACTAGCGGGGGTGATGAGCAGTTCTTC. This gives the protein CASSVGTSGGDEQFF.

The CDR3 DNA sequence: TGTGCCAGCAGCTTGGGAAATGTGGGAGAAGAGACCCAGTACTTC. Translated: CASSLGNVGEETQYF. The chain is built from TRBV7-3 and TRBJ2-5, with D possibly being TRBD2 (5 bases). This CDR3 has 15 residues. V was shortened by 3 bases and J by 3 bases, with 14 bases between the two germline ends. Germline CDR1 is SGHTA and CDR2 is FQGTGA.

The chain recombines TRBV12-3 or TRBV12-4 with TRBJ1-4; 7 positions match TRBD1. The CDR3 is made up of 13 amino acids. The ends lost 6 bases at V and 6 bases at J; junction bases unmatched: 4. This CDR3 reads CASSQGGDEKLFF. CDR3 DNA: TGTGCCAGCAGCCAGGGGGGTGATGAAAAACTGTTTTTT.

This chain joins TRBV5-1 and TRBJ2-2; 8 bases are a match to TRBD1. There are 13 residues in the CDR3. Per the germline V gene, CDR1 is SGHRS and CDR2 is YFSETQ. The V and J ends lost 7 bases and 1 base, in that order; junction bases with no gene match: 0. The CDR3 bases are TGCGCCAGCGGGACAGGGAACACCGGGGAGCTGTTTTTT. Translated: CASGTGNTGELFF.

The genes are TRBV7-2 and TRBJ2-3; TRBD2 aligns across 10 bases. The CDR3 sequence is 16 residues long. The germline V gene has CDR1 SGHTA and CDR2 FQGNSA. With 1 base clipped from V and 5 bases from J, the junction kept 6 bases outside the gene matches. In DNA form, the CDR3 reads TGTGCCAGCAGCTTAGGTAGCGGGGGGTCGGTAGATACGCAGTATTTT. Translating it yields CASSLGSGGSVDTQYF.

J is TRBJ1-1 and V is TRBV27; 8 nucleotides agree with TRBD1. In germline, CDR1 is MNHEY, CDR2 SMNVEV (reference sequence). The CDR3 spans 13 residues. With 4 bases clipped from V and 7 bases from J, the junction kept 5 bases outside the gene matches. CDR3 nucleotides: TGTGCCAGCAGTTCCCATACAGGGGGTGAAGCTTTCTTT. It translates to CASSSHTGGEAFF.